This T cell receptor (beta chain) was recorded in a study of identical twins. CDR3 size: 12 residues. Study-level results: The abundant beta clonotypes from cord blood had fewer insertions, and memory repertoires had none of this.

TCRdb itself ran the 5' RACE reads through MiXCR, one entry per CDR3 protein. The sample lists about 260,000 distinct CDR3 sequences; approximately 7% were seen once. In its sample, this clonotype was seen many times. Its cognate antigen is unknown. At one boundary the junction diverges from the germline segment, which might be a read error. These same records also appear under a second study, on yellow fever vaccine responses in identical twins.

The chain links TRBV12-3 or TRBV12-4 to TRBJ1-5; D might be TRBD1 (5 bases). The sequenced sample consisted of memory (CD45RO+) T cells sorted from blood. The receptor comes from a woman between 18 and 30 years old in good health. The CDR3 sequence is CASSLAQGLVDF. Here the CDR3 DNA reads TGTGCCAGCAGTTTAGCCCAGGGTTTAGTGGATTTT.